This paragraph reports one TCR beta chain. Its matching antigen is unknown. Only CD45RO-negative cells positively selected for CCR7 counted as naive CD8 cells, so terminally differentiated effector memory CD45RA+ cells were excluded. There were no recent acute infections or vaccinations among the donors, who were healthy HIV-negative adults. Caucasian adults living in Nashville, Tennessee, provided all samples. The record originates from a study of shared clonotypes between healthy human individuals. When replicate PCRs were run on sorted subsets, they used approximately 0.2 ug DNA, around 33,000 T cell genomes. Sequencing was performed with immunoSEQ multiplex PCR; in TCRdb, only in-frame clones are kept and a portion is missing. The sample contains some 740,000 clones, almost 95% of which appear only once. The length of the CDR3 is 15 residues. Germline V gives CDR1 SGHAT, CDR2 FQNNGV. Trimming left V 5 bases short and J 2 bases short, with 13 bases between.

General observations from the study: Only blood was sampled, and tissue TCR repertoires likely differ from blood ones.

The chain employs TRBV11-2 and TRBJ2-1, with a weak D call TRBD2 (5 bases). The sample taken for sequencing was naive CD8+ T cells sorted from blood. The receptor comes from a man aged 25-45 years in good health. CDR3 sequence reads: CASSRGEVAYNEQFF. The CDR3 DNA sequence: TGTGCCAGCAGCCGGGGTGAGGTTGCCTACAATGAGCAGTTCTTC.